This passage covers 23 T cell receptor beta chains from one sample sequenced in a study of neoadjuvant anti-PD-1 for oral cavity cancer. Documented time point: after neoadjuvant nivolumab, at surgical resection. Sequenced by immunoSEQ multiplex PCR; TCRdb stores in-frame clones only, minus some. This table has about 24,000 clones, under 30% appearing once. Sequences were derived from tumor tissue, sampled after nivolumab (anti-PD-1) treatment. These receptors originate from a person between 40 and 80 years old with oral cavity squamous cell carcinoma.

Only a few counts were recorded for this clone. The rearrangement links TRBV7-9 to TRBJ1-1, with D possibly being TRBD1 (5 bases). In germline, CDR1 is SEHNR, CDR2 FQNEAQ (reference sequence). The CDR3 covers 13 residues. V was clipped by 3 bases and J by 6 bases, with 11 bases between them. This CDR3 reads CASSFTGGPEAFF. CDR3 nucleotides: TGTGCCAGCAGCTTTACAGGCGGCCCTGAAGCTTTCTTT.

This clone was counted a few times. V and J are TRBV30 and TRBJ1-4; weak D call: TRBD1 (5 bases). Germline CDR1 and CDR2: GTSNPN and SVGIG (reference sequence). Trimming took 0 bases from V and 2 from J, leaving 10 bases between them. The CDR3 length is 15 residues. The CDR3, as DNA: TGTGCCTGGAGTGTAAAGGGGAGGACTAATGAAAAACTGTTTTTT. Protein product: CAWSVKGRTNEKLFF.

By share, this clone counts as medium-sized. The chain is built from TRBV27 and TRBJ2-3, with 8 positions matching TRBD2. This CDR3 region has 13 residues. CDR1 and CDR2 from the germline V gene are MNHEY and SMNVEV (reference sequence). The junction had 2 bases not matched to a gene; V was cut back by 6 bases and J by 3 bases. For the CDR3, the DNA is TGTGCCAGCAGAATAGCGGGAACAGATACGCAGTATTTT. Translation: CASRIAGTDTQYF.

The sample holds a few counts of this clone. The rearrangement links TRBV5-1 to TRBJ2-1, with no clear D. CDR3 length equals 13 residues. With 4 bases removed from V and 7 bases from J, the gap between germline ends came to 12 bases. Germline CDR1 SGHRS, CDR2 YFSETQ. The CDR3 nucleotides read TGCGCCAGCAGCCCCGGACGGAATAATGAGCAGTTCTTC. It encodes CASSPGRNNEQFF.

The gene calls are TRBV7-3 and TRBJ1-2, with 8 bases lining up with TRBD1. Germline values: CDR1 SGHTA, CDR2 FQGTGA. V shed 4 bases and J 7 bases; nucleotides not matched to a gene: 8. The length of the CDR3 is 14 residues. The CDR3 DNA follows: TGTGCCAGCAGCTCCCGGACAGGGCTTGGTGGCTACACCTTC. Translating it yields CASSSRTGLGGYTF. Full variable domain (outside the CDR3, taken from reference TRBV7-3 and TRBJ1-2): GAGVSQTPSNKVTEKGKYVELRCDPISGHTALYWYRQSLGQGPEFLIYFQGTGAADDSGLPNDRFFAVRPEGSVSTLKIQRTERGDSAVYLCASSSRTGLGGYTFGSGTRLTVV.

This clone has only one observation. The genes are TRBV11-2 and TRBJ2-7; D is uncertain. This CDR3 spans 15 amino acids. V was shortened by 6 bases and J by 2 bases, with 17 bases between the two germline ends. The germline V gene encodes CDR1 SGHAT and CDR2 FQNNGV. CDR3 loop: CASRSLGQLTYEQYF. The CDR3 nucleotides are TGTGCCAGCAGGTCCCTTGGCCAGCTAACCTACGAGCAGTACTTC. The full variable domain, in which reference TRBV11-2 and TRBJ2-7 provide the parts outside the CDR3, is EAGVAQSPRYKIIEKRQSVAFWCNPISGHATLYWYQQILGQGPKLLIQFQNNGVVDDSQLPKDRFSAERLKGVDSTLKIQPAKLEDSAVYLCASRSLGQLTYEQYFGPGTRLTVT.

This chain uses TRBV6-1 with TRBJ1-1; TRBD1 agrees at 8 bases. After removal of 7 bases from V and 3 bases from J, the junction contained 4 bases not matched to a gene. The germline CDR1 and CDR2 sequences are MNHNS and SASEGT. This CDR3 comprises 13 residues. In nucleotides, the CDR3 is TGTGCCAGCACCAAACAGGGGGACACTGAAGCTTTCTTT. Translation gives CASTKQGDTEAFF.

This clone appeared a few times. V usage is TRBV6-4 and J usage is TRBJ2-2; D not resolved. Per germline, CDR1 MRHNA and CDR2 SNTAGT. The CDR3 totals 15 residues. V gave up 1 base and J gave up 2 bases, with 8 bases separating them. CDR3 in DNA: TGTGCCAGCAGTGACTTGGAAGGAAACACCGGGGAGCTGTTTTTT. This sequence encodes CASSDLEGNTGELFF.

This chain uses TRBV25-1 with TRBJ1-4; 10 positions agree with TRBD1. V trimming: 3 bases; J trimming: 10 bases; junction bases outside the gene matches: 5. Germline V gene lookup returns CDR1 MGHDK and CDR2 SYGVNS. CDR3 length: 14 residues. The DNA of the CDR3 is TGTGCCAGCAGTGATGGGGGGGACAGGGGAAAACTGTTTTTT. Translated: CASSDGGDRGKLFF.

V and J are TRBV9 and TRBJ2-3; no firm D call. The V end was cut by 4 bases, the J end by 6 bases, with 18 bases between. Germline V gene lookup returns CDR1 SGDLS and CDR2 YYNGEE. The CDR3 spans 15 residues. The CDR3 loop is CASSFLRYFVDTQYF. The CDR3 DNA reads TGTGCCAGCAGCTTCCTCCGCTATTTTGTTGATACGCAGTATTTT. The complete variable domain, with remaining parts taken from reference TRBV9 and TRBJ2-3, reads DSGVTQTPKHLITATGQRVTLRCSPRSGDLSVYWYQQSLDQGLQFLIQYYNGEERAKGNILERFSAQQFPDLHSELNLSSLELGDSALYFCASSFLRYFVDTQYFGPGTRLTVL.

In this sample, this clone turned up a few times. The rearrangement uses TRBV9 and TRBJ1-2; unclear D gene. V lost 5 bases and J 5 bases, leaving 16 bases between the germline ends. The CDR3 is 14 amino acids. Germline V gives CDR1 SGDLS, CDR2 YYNGEE. The chain's CDR3 is CASSQDPEGYGYTF. CDR3 DNA: TGTGCCAGCAGTCAAGACCCGGAGGGATATGGCTACACCTTC.

This clone has only a few counts. The J gene is TRBJ1-2, the V gene TRBV6-6; D may be TRBD1 (6 bases). Per the germline V gene, CDR1 is MNHNY and CDR2 is SVGAGI (reference sequence). V gave up 2 bases and J gave up 8 bases, with 18 bases separating them. CDR3 size: 15 residues. The CDR3 nucleotides are TGTGCCAGCAGTTACCAAGGGGGGTCGGGGGACGGCTACACCTTC. Translation gives CASSYQGGSGDGYTF.

Only a few counts were recorded for this clone. The chain uses TRBV4-2 and TRBJ2-1; the D is unclear. Per the germline V gene, CDR1 is LGHNA and CDR2 is YNFKEQ. The V end was cut by 4 bases, the J end by 8 bases, with 9 bases between. The CDR3 spans 12 residues. CDR3 coding DNA: TGTGCCAGCAGCCTGTCCCGGGATGAGCAGTTCTTC. Its protein product is CASSLSRDEQFF.

This clone is medium-sized. The chain carries TRBV18 and TRBJ2-7; 9 nucleotides line up with TRBD1. This CDR3 has 15 amino acids. J lost 4 bases, V lost 5 bases, and 9 bases had no gene match. Germline values: CDR1 KGHSH, CDR2 LQKENI. CDR3 DNA: TGTGCCAGCTCAGCAGGGACAGGGCGGTTTTACGAGCAGTACTTC. As protein: CASSAGTGRFYEQYF.

The rearrangement uses TRBV9 and TRBJ2-7; TRBD2 agrees at 8 bases. CDR3 length: 16 amino acids. V shed 0 bases and J 3 bases; nucleotides not matched to a gene: 8. Germline V lookup: CDR1 SGDLS, CDR2 YYNGEE. CDR3 bases: TGTGCCAGCAGCGTAGGGGCGGGAGGAGTCTTCTACGAGCAGTACTTC. This translates into CASSVGAGGVFYEQYF.

The gene calls are TRBV7-8 and TRBJ2-7; the D is unclear. V was clipped by 1 base and J by 5 bases, with 6 bases between them. CDR3 length equals 12 residues. Germline CDR1 is SGHVS and CDR2 is FQNEAQ. In DNA form, the CDR3 reads TGTGCCAGCAGCTTAGGACCCGACGAGCAGTACTTC. Amino acid sequence: CASSLGPDEQYF.

The V and J genes are TRBV5-1 and TRBJ2-5, with D possibly being TRBD1 (5 bases). Germline CDR1 is SGHRS and CDR2 is YFSETQ. Trimming removed 0 bases at V and 2 bases at J, with 8 bases between. The CDR3 loop spans 14 amino acids. The DNA of the CDR3 is TGCGCCAGCAGCTTGGCCGACAGACAAGAGACCCAGTACTTC. This codes for CASSLADRQETQYF.

This clone showed up just a few times. The gene calls are TRBV13 and TRBJ2-3; 9 bases are shared with TRBD2. CDR1 PRHDT and CDR2 FYEKMQ come from the germline V gene (reference sequence). The CDR3 covers 15 residues. Losses at the gene ends were 4 bases for V and 3 bases for J; bases not matched to a gene: 5. Here the CDR3 reads CASSSRLAVTDTQYF. In DNA form, the CDR3 reads TGTGCCAGCAGCTCCCGACTAGCGGTTACAGATACGCAGTATTTT.

This clone appeared a few times. The CDR3 DNA reads as TGCGCCAGCAGCCTCGACAGCCGAGACTACGAGCAGTACTTC. This sequence encodes CASSLDSRDYEQYF. This chain links TRBV5-1 with TRBJ2-7; D is possibly TRBD1 (5 bases). V gave up 4 bases and J gave up 3 bases, with 14 bases separating them. Germline CDR1 SGHRS, CDR2 YFSETQ. This CDR3 comprises 14 residues.

This sequence joins TRBV5-1 and TRBJ2-1, with a possible D match to TRBD2 (6 bases). Germline values: CDR1 SGHRS, CDR2 YFSETQ. Between the trimmed V and J ends, which lost 5 bases and 1 base, there was a span of 13 bases. CDR3 size: 15 residues. CDR3 region: CASSRAGISYNEQFF. The CDR3 region has the DNA TGCGCCAGCAGTCGAGCGGGTATATCCTACAATGAGCAGTTCTTC. The full variable domain, its missing parts supplied by reference TRBV5-1 and TRBJ2-1, is KAGVTQTPRYLIKTRGQQVTLSCSPISGHRSVSWYQQTPGQGLQFLFEYFSETQRNKGNFPGRFSGRQFSNSRSEMNVSTLELGDSALYLCASSRAGISYNEQFFGPGTRLTVL.

Here the CDR3 DNA reads TGTGCCAGCAGCGTACGTCCTAGCAGCCAAGAGACCCAGTACTTC. Protein product: CASSVRPSSQETQYF. The rearrangement uses TRBV9 and TRBJ2-5, with D possibly being TRBD2 (5 bases). The V gene lost 1 base and the J gene lost 1 base, with 11 bases spanning the gap. This CDR3 contains 15 residues. Per the germline V gene, CDR1 is SGDLS and CDR2 is YYNGEE. The variable domain in full, with the rest retrieved from reference TRBV9 and TRBJ2-5, is DSGVTQTPKHLITATGQRVTLRCSPRSGDLSVYWYQQSLDQGLQFLIQYYNGEERAKGNILERFSAQQFPDLHSELNLSSLELGDSALYFCASSVRPSSQETQYFGPGTRLLVL.

The table lists this clone with a few counts. V usage is TRBV27 and J usage is TRBJ1-6, with D hard to call. Germline V gives CDR1 MNHEY, CDR2 SMNVEV (reference sequence). The CDR3 consists of 16 residues. V gave up 6 bases and J gave up 4 bases, with 16 bases separating them. CDR3 in DNA: TGTGCCAGCAGGTTGACCCCTCGGGAGTATAATTCACCCCTCCACTTT. Its protein product is CASRLTPREYNSPLHF.

J is TRBJ1-1 and V is TRBV6-1; D not resolved. Trimming cost V 6 bases and J 7 bases, with 15 bases left between them. CDR1 is MNHNS and CDR2 is SASEGT in the germline V gene. This CDR3 is built from 13 residues. CDR3 residues: CASRSFDVGEAFF. DNA for the CDR3: TGTGCCAGCAGGAGCTTCGACGTTGGTGAAGCTTTCTTT.